This T cell receptor (beta chain) appears in the sequencing data of a study of blood T cell repertoires in COVID-19. Study-level information: COVID-19 samples, acute and convalescent, were from the United States, Italy and Spain.

Measured with immunoSEQ multiplex PCR; TCRdb has only the in-frame clones, and not every one. The sample contains about 190,000 clones, approximately 80% of which appear only once. The source of this sequence is a human donor in a cohort sampled during active COVID-19. The sequenced material came from peripheral blood.

This CDR3 is CASSPGPIVGAGNTIYF. The CDR3 DNA is TGTGCCAGCTCACCCGGCCCGATAGTCGGAGCGGGAAACACCATATATTTT. V gene TRBV18 combines with J gene TRBJ1-3; no firm D call. Germline V lookup: CDR1 KGHSH, CDR2 LQKENI. The CDR3 covers 17 residues. Trimming pared 3 bases from V and 4 bases from J, leaving 19 bases between. Full variable domain (outside the CDR3, taken from reference TRBV18 and TRBJ1-3): NAGVMQNPRHLVRRRGQEARLRCSPMKGHSHVYWYRQLPEEGLKFMVYLQKENIIDESGMPKERFSAEFPKEGPSILRIQQVVRGDSAAYFCASSPGPIVGAGNTIYFGEGSWLTVV.